The TCR beta chain described here comes from a study of T cells in localized non-small cell lung cancer. Study-level points and caveats: Sequence data derive from only one tumor region, so heterogeneity remains possible. Appearance in adjacent lung was seen for a median approximately 58 of the top 100 tumor clones. Uninvolved adjacent lung had the highest recorded T cell clonality, with tumor below it. Prolonged overall survival went with higher T cell density in the blood.

About this clone itself: What it binds is unknown.

Clones were read by immunoSEQ multiplex PCR, and TCRdb kept only the in-frame ones, dropping some. The sample holds about 20,000 clones, 80% to 90% seen once. After removal of 2 bases from V and 8 bases from J, the junction contained 4 bases not matched to a gene. The CDR3 contains 13 residues. Germline lookup yields CDR1 GTSNPN and CDR2 SVGIG (reference sequence). The sample here was PBMCs, taken before any cancer treatment. The origin of this receptor is a man aged 35 to 70 with stage II squamous cell lung carcinoma. This chain connects TRBV30 to TRBJ1-4; 8 nucleotides match TRBD1. The CDR3 region has the DNA TGTGCCTGGAGTAGGGGGACAGGAGAAAAACTGTTTTTT. Translation: CAWSRGTGEKLFF.